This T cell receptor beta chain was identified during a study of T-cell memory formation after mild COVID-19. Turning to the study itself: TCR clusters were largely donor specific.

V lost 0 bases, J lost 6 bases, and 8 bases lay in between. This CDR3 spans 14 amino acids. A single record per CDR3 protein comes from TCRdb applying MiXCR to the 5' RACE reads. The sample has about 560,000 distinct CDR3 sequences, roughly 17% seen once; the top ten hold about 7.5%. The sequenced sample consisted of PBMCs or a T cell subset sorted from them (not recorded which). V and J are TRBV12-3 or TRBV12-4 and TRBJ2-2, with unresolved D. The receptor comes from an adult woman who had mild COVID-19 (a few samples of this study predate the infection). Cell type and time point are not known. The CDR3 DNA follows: TGTGCCAGCAGTTTAGCGCGTTTTTCCGGGGAGCTGTTTTTT. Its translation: CASSLARFSGELFF.